This TCR beta chain is from a study of blood T cell repertoires in COVID-19. Study at large: Donors in the United States, Italy and Spain gave samples during acute or convalescent COVID-19. The analysed material was cDNA or gDNA that came from T cells, B-cell-depleted T cells, or PBMCs.

In the authors' methods: Amplification with reference gene primers provided the estimates of nucleated cell counts. Some clones are missing from TCRdb's copy, which holds only in-frame ones; the method was immunoSEQ multiplex PCR. Clone size and the V and J calls come from that table; the DNA yielded D and trimming. The sample lists approximately 170,000 clones; about 83% were seen once. J lost 6 bases, V lost 6 bases, and 8 bases had no gene match. The germline gives CDR1 SNHLY, CDR2 FYNNEI. The CDR3 has 14 amino acids. The sequencing input was peripheral blood. The clonotype comes from a woman in her 70s who had recovered from COVID-19. The J gene is TRBJ1-5, the V gene TRBV2, with 7 nucleotides matching TRBD1. The CDR3: CASSPRQGGQPQHF. CDR3 sequence (DNA): TGTGCCAGCAGCCCCAGACAGGGTGGTCAGCCCCAGCATTTT.